The present entry profiles one T cell receptor (beta chain) with its context. This entry comes from a study of cytomegalovirus exposure and HLA in healthy donors. Use of 60 Vbeta and 13 Jbeta primers characterized the PCR. TCRdb's table, derived via immunoSEQ multiplex PCR, lists solely in-frame clones and lacks some. The data contain about 85,000 clones, around 80% of them singletons. CDR3 size: 15 residues. The V gene's germline CDR1 is SGHNT and CDR2 YYREEE (reference sequence). J lost 1 base, V lost 0 bases, and 0 bases had no gene match. The sequenced sample was PBMCs. The TCR was taken from a woman aged 50 to 60 in good health and CMV-seropositive. The chain joins TRBV5-4 to TRBJ2-3; 9 nucleotides line up with TRBD2. The CDR3 sequence is CASSLGTSGTDTQYF. CDR3 nucleotide sequence: TGTGCCAGCAGCTTGGGGACTAGCGGCACAGATACGCAGTATTTT.